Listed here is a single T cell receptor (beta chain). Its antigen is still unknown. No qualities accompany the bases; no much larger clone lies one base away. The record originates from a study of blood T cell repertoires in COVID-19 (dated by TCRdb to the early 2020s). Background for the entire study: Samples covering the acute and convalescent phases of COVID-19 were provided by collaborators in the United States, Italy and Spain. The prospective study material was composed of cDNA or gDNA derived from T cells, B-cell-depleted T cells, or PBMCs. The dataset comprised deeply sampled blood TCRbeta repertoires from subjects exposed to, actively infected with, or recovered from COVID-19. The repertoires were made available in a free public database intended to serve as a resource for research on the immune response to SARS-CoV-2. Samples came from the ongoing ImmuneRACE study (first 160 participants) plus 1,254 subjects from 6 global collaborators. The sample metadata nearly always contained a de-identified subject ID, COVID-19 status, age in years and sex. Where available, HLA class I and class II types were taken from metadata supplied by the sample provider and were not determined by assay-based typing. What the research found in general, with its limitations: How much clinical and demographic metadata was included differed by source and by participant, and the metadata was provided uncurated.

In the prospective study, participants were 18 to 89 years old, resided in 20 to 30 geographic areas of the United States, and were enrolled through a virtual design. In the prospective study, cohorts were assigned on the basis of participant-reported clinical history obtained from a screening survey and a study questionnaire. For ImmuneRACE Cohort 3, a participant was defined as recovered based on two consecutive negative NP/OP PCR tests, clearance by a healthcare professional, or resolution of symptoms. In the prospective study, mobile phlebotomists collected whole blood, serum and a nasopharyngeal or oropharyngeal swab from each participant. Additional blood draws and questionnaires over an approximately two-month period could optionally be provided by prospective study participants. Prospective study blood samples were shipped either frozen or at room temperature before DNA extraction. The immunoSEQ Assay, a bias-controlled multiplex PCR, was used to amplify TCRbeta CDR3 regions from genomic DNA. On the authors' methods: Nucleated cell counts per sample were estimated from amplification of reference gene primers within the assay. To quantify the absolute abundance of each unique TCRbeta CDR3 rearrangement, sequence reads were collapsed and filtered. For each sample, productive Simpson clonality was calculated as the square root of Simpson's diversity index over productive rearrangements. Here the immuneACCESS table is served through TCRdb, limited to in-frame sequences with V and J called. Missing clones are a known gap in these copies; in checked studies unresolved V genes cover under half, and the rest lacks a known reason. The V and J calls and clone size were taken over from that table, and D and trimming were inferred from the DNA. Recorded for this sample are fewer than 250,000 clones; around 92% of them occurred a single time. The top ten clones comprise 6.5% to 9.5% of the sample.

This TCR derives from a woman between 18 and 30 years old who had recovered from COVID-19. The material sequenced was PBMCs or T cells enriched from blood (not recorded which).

The CDR3 in this case is CASSFGLVTYEQYF. The nucleotides are TGTGCCAGCAGCTTCGGACTAGTTACCTACGAGCAGTACTTC. This chain joins TRBV7-2 to TRBJ2-7; TRBD2 agrees with 7 junctional bases. Trimming leaves V shorter by 3 bases and J shorter by 2 bases, with the junction holding 4 bases beyond the gene matches. For CDR1 and CDR2, the germline V gene lists SGHTA and FQGNSA. The CDR3 spans 14 residues, from the cysteine through the phenylalanine. Here the CDR3 DNA is all that survives: 42 bases in frame from base 1.